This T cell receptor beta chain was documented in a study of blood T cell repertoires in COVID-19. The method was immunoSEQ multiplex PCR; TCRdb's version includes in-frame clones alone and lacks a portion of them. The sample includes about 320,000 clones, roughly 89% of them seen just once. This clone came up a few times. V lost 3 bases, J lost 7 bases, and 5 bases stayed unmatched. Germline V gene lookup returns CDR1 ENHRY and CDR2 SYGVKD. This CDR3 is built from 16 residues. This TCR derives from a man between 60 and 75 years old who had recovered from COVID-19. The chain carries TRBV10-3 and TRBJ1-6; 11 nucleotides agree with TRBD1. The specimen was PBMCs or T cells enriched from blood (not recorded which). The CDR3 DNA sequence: TGTGCCATCAGTGAAGGGACAGGGGGTTACAATTCACCCCTCCACTTT. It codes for CAISEGTGGYNSPLHF.